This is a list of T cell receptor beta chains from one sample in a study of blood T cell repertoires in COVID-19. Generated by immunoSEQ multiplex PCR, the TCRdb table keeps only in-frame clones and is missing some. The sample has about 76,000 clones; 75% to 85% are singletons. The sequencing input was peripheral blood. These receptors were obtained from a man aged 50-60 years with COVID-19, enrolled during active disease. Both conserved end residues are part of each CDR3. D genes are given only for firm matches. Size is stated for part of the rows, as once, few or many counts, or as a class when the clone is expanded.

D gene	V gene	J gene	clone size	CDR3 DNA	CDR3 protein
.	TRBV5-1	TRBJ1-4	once	TGCGCCAGCAGCCTCGGAGGGTTGAATGAAAAACTGTTTTTT	CASSLGGLNEKLFF
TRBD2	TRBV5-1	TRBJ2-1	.	TGCGCCAGCAGTCAAGCGGGAGTATCGGGACGGTTAACCTACAATGAGCAGTTCTTC	CASSQAGVSGRLTYNEQFF
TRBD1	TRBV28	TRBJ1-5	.	TGTGCCAGCAGTTCATTAGCCGGGACAGCCAATCAGCCCCAGCATTTT	CASSSLAGTANQPQHF
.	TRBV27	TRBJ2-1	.	TGTGCCAGCAGTCTGACAGTTATAGGTAACAATGAGCAGTTCTTC	CASSLTVIGNNEQFF
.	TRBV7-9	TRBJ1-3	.	TGTGCCAGCACCTTTACCCCAGGGGAGGGTGAAAACACCATATATTTT	CASTFTPGEGENTIYF
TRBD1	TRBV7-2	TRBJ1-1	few	TGTGCCAGCAGCTTCTTATCGGACAGGGGCACTGAAGCTTTCTTT	CASSFLSDRGTEAFF
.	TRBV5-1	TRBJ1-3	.	TGCGCCAGCAGGAGCGGGGAATTCTCTGGAAACACCATATATTTT	CASRSGEFSGNTIYF
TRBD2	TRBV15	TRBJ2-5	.	TGTGCCACCAGCGATAGTACCGCGGGAGTAAGGGAGACCCAGTACTTC	CATSDSTAGVRETQYF
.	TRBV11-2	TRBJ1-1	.	TGTGCCAGCAGCCTCGTCGGCCCGGAGTTT	CASSLVGPEF
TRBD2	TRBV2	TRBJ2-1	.	TGTGCCAGGGGGGCGGGAGGGCCCGGTGAGCAGTTCTTC	CARGAGGPGEQFF
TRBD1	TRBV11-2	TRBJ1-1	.	TGTGCCAGCAGCACCAATTCCAGGGGGCTCCAAGCTTTCTTT	CASSTNSRGLQAFF
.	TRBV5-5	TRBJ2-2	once	TGTGCCAGCAGCTTAGCGGGTGGCACCGGGGAGCTGTTTTTT	CASSLAGGTGELFF
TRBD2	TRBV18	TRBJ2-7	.	TGTGCCAGCTCACCAGCGGGAGGAAGGGTCGAGCAGTACTTC	CASSPAGGRVEQYF
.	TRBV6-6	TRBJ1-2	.	TGTGCCACCCGCGGCAACTATGGCTACACCTTC	CATRGNYGYTF
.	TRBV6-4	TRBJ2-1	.	TGTGCCAGCAGTGATTCGTCCTCAGGGGCTGATGAGCAGTTCTTC	CASSDSSSGADEQFF
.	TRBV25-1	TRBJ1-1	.	TGTGCCAGCTGGGGGCCTGTGAACACTGAAGCTTTCTTT	CASWGPVNTEAFF
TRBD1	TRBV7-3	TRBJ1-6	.	TGTGCCAGCAGCCCGGGTACAGGGGTGCCCCTCCACTTT	CASSPGTGVPLHF
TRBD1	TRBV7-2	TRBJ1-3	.	TGTGCCAGCAGCTTAGAGGGGGCGCTCGGAAACACCATATATTTT	CASSLEGALGNTIYF
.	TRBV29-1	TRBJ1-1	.	TGCAGCGTTTCCCCGGGAGCGGTGACTGAAGCTTTCTTT	CSVSPGAVTEAFF
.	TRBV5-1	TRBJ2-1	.	TGCGCCAGCAGCGCGCCAGGGCAGGGGAGAGGAAATGAGCAGTTCTTC	CASSAPGQGRGNEQFF
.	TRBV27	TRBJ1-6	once	TGTGCCAGCAGTTTGGGAGGTTCACCCCTCCACTTT	CASSLGGSPLHF
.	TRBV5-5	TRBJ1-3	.	TGTGCCAGCAGCTTCCGAAGACACTCTGGAAACACCATATATTTT	CASSFRRHSGNTIYF
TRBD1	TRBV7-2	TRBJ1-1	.	TGTGCCAGCAGCCCACAGGGGGGGAGCACTGAAGCTTTCTTT	CASSPQGGSTEAFF
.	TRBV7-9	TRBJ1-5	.	TGTGCCAGCAGCTTCAGTCGGGAATTGGGTCAGCCCCAGCATTTT	CASSFSRELGQPQHF
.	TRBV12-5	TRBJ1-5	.	TGTGCTAGTGGTTTGGAACAGGGTGACAATCAGCCCCAGCATTTT	CASGLEQGDNQPQHF
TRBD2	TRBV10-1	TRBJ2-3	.	TGCGCCAGCAGTGAGTCGAAGGGACTAGCTCGCACAGATACGCAGTATTTT	CASSESKGLARTDTQYF
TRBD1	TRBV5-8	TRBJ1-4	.	TGTGCCAGCAGCGACCTGGAATGGACAGGGGGAATTGAAAAACTGTTTTTT	CASSDLEWTGGIEKLFF
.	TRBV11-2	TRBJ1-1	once	TGTGCCAGCAGCTTAATAAGGGGGACTGAAGCTTTCTTT	CASSLIRGTEAFF
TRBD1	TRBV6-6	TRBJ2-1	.	TGTGCCAGCAGTTACTCTTCAGGGGGTGAGCAGTTCTTC	CASSYSSGGEQFF
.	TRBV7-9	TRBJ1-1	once	TGTGCCAGCAGCTCAGAACAGGGATATACTGAAGCTTTCTTT	CASSSEQGYTEAFF
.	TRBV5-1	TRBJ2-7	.	TGCGCCAGCAGCTTGGTGGCAGGCCCCCTAAGCGAGCAGTACTTC	CASSLVAGPLSEQYF
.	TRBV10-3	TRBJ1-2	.	TGTGCCATCAGTGAGTCCTTATATGGCTACACCTTC	CAISESLYGYTF
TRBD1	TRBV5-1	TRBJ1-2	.	TGCGCCAGCAGCTTACCACAGGGGTTCCATGGCTACACCTTC	CASSLPQGFHGYTF
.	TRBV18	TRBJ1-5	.	TGTGCCAGCTCATCATGGGGGAGGGACTATAGCAATCAGCCCCAGCATTTT	CASSSWGRDYSNQPQHF
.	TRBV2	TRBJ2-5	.	TGTGCCAGCAGTGGGCGCAGGGAAGAGACCCAGTACTTC	CASSGRREETQYF
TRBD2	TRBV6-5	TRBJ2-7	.	TGTGCCAGCAGTTACTCGGGTAGCGGGAGCGGGTACGAGCAGTACTTC	CASSYSGSGSGYEQYF
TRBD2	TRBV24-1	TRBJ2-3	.	TGTGCCACCAGTGACGGGACTAGCGGGAGGGCTGGCACAGATACGCAGTATTTT	CATSDGTSGRAGTDTQYF
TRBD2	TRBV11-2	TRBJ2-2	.	TGTGCCAGCAGCTTAACTAGCGGTAACACCGGGGAGCTGTTTTTT	CASSLTSGNTGELFF
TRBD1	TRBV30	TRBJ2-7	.	TGTGCCTGGAGTACCCCTCGGGACAGAGACGAGCAGTACTTC	CAWSTPRDRDEQYF
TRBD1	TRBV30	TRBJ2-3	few	TGTGCCTGGAGTCGGGACAGGGGACAAGATACGCAGTATTTT	CAWSRDRGQDTQYF
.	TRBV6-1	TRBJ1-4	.	TGTGCCAGCAGTGAAGGGCAGGGCGGTGAAAAACTGTTTTTT	CASSEGQGGEKLFF
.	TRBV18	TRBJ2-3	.	TGTGCCAGCTCCCTCAGAGAGGGTTCGGATACGCAGTATTTT	CASSLREGSDTQYF
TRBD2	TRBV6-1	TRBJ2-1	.	TGTGCCAGCAGTGAAGCGTATAGCGGGGCTTACAATGAGCAGTTCTTC	CASSEAYSGAYNEQFF
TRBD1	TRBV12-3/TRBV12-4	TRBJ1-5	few	TGTGCCAGCAGTTTAGCAGGGGGCAAGCCCCAGCATTTT	CASSLAGGKPQHF
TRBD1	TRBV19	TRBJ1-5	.	TGTGCCAGTAGTCGCCCCGGACAGGGGTCCCATCAGCCCCAGCATTTT	CASSRPGQGSHQPQHF
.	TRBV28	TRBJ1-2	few	TGTGCCAGCAGTACCGTCGGACACCTTAACTATGGCTACACCTTC	CASSTVGHLNYGYTF
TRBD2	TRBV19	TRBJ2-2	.	TGTGCCAGTAGTATTCCCGGGGGGACCGGGGAGCTGTTTTTT	CASSIPGGTGELFF
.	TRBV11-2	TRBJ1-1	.	TGTGCCAGCAACCCCACAGTGCTGAACACTGAAGCTTTCTTT	CASNPTVLNTEAFF
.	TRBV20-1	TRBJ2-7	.	TGCAGTGCTAGAGGTCCGAGTAGTCTGTACTTC	CSARGPSSLYF
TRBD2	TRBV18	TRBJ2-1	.	TGTGCCAGCTCACCACCCAGCAGAGCGGGAGGGGACAATGAGCAGTTCTTC	CASSPPSRAGGDNEQFF
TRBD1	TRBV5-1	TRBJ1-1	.	TGCGCCAGCAGCCCGGACAGGGGGCTCGTGAACACTGAAGCTTTCTTT	CASSPDRGLVNTEAFF
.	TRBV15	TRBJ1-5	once	TGTGCCACCTGGTCCGGGCAGGGTAACCAGCCCCAGCATTTT	CATWSGQGNQPQHF
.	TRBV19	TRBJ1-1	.	TGTGCCAGTAGTATCGTCCGGTACACTGAAGCTTTCTTT	CASSIVRYTEAFF
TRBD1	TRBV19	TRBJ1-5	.	TGTGCCAGTAGTCAACAGGGGAATCAGCCCCAGCATTTT	CASSQQGNQPQHF
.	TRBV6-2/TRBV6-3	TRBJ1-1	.	TGTGCCAGCAGTTACTCCATGACCGGGTGGTATCTTAATGAAGCTTTCTTT	CASSYSMTGWYLNEAFF
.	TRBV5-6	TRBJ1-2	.	TGTGCCAGCATCCTAACAGGGACGCGGAAAAATGGCTACACCTTC	CASILTGTRKNGYTF
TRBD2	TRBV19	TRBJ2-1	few	TGTGCCAGTAGTATAGCGGCGGGGGCTAGCGGGAGGGCCTGGTCCTACAATGAGCAGTTCTTC	CASSIAAGASGRAWSYNEQFF
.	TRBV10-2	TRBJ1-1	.	TGCGCCAGCAGTGAGAGGCTGGGGTTGACTATTGATGGAAGGGAAGCTTTCTTT	CASSERLGLTIDGREAFF
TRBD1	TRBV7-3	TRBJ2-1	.	TGTGCCAGCAGCTCCGACAGGGGCGGTGAGCAGTTCTTC	CASSSDRGGEQFF